The following is a T cell receptor (beta chain) sequence with its context. Its antigen is unidentified. The authors built TCR beta libraries using iRepertoire HTBI primers and Arm-PCR of CDR3 regions. TCRdb independently ran MiXCR on the multiplex PCR reads; one entry per CDR3 protein. The repertoire includes fewer than 650,000 distinct CDR3 sequences, 15% to 20% of them detected once, and around 13% sits in the top ten. This entry is derived from a study of regulatory T cells in long-lasting Graves disease. Study-wide findings and caveats: Only peripheral blood was studied, not thyroid tissue. Persistent Graves' patients showed less TCR diversity than newly diagnosed patients showed.

Sample time point: newly diagnosed GD, antithyroid drugs for less than 3 months. From RNA extracted from PBMCs, the TCR library was made. The sample also formed part of further work on T cells in Graves' hyperthyroidism and ophthalmopathy.

The source of this sequence is a man between 18 and 35 years old with Graves disease. The specimen was peripheral blood mononuclear cells (PBMCs), collected at new diagnosis, from a patient treated with antithyroid drugs.

As DNA, the CDR3 is TGCGCCAGCAGCGGTCGACAGGGAGGGGAGCAGTTCTTC. This encodes CASSGRQGGEQFF. This chain joins TRBV5-1 and TRBJ2-1; D tentatively fits TRBD1 or TRBD2 (7 bases each). The germline gives CDR1 SGHRS, CDR2 YFSETQ. Trimming removed 4 bases from V and 10 bases from J, with 15 bases in between. This CDR3 has 13 residues.